The rows below give T cell receptor beta chains drawn from one sample of a study of blood T cell repertoires in COVID-19. Sequencing was performed with immunoSEQ multiplex PCR; in TCRdb, only in-frame clones are kept and a portion is missing. The sample includes about 170,000 clones, 88% of them seen just once. Specimen: peripheral blood. Receptors originate from a man aged 50-59 years who had recovered from COVID-19. The CDR3 runs from the conserved cysteine through the conserved F or W. D genes are given only for firm matches. Clone sizes are given selectively: once, few, many, or a class where the clone is expanded.

j_call d_call clone_size v_call cdr3_nt cdr3_aa
TRBJ2-5 TRBD2 few TRBV5-4 TGTGCCAGCAGCTTCTTGGGGGGGGAGACCCAGTACTTC CASSFLGGETQYF
TRBJ2-1 TRBD2 - TRBV9 TGTGCCAGCAGCGCTACCGGGACTAGCGGGAGTGGTGAGCAGTTCTTC CASSATGTSGSGEQFF
TRBJ2-4 TRBD2 - TRBV27 TGTGCCAGCAGTCCTGCGGGGGGCGCGAAAAACATTCAGTACTTC CASSPAGGAKNIQYF
TRBJ2-7 - - TRBV18 TGTGCCAGCTCACCACTGCCAACTGTTGGTGATTACGAGCAGTACTTC CASSPLPTVGDYEQYF
TRBJ1-1 - - TRBV5-3 TGTGCCAGAAGCCCCTCAACACCGCCGAACACTGAAGCTTTCTTT CARSPSTPPNTEAFF
TRBJ2-3 - - TRBV19 TGTGCCAGTAGTATAGATAGCAGGGCTAGCACAGATACGCAGTATTTT CASSIDSRASTDTQYF
TRBJ2-5 - - TRBV15 TGTGCCACCAGCAGAGATCTGGCCATCCAAGAGACCCAGTACTTC CATSRDLAIQETQYF
TRBJ1-5 - once TRBV28 TGTGCCAGCAGTTTGGGCGGGGGCATCAATCAGCCCCAGCATTTT CASSLGGGINQPQHF
TRBJ2-5 - - TRBV19 TGTGCAACTAGGATCAGAGGGCAAGAGACCCAGTACTTC CATRIRGQETQYF
TRBJ2-1 TRBD2 - TRBV4-1 TGCGCCAGCAGCCGGGCCGGGACTAGCAGGGAGCAGTTCTTC CASSRAGTSREQFF
TRBJ1-2 - once TRBV7-8 TGTGCCAGCAGCACCCCTCAGGGCTATGGCTACACCTTC CASSTPQGYGYTF
TRBJ1-5 - - TRBV6-1 TGTGCCAGCAGTGAAGGATGGGGAGGCAATCAGCCCCAGCATTTT CASSEGWGGNQPQHF
TRBJ1-2 - - TRBV19 TGTGCCAGTAGTCGAGGTTCCTATGGCTACACCTTC CASSRGSYGYTF
TRBJ1-6 TRBD1 - TRBV11-2 TGTGCCAGCAGCCAACCAGGGGGCCGCAATTCACCCCTCCACTTT CASSQPGGRNSPLHF
TRBJ1-3 - - TRBV6-5 TGTGCCAGCAGTCCAGTGGGTGGCGGTGGAAACACCATATATTTT CASSPVGGGGNTIYF
TRBJ2-5 - - TRBV6-5 TGTGCCAGCAGTTACTCCCCCCCAGCCGGGGGAGGGACCCAGTACTTC CASSYSPPAGGGTQYF
TRBJ1-1 TRBD1 - TRBV10-3 TGTGCCATCAGTGAGGCCGGGACAGGGGGCCGTGAAGCTTTCTTT CAISEAGTGGREAFF
TRBJ2-2 - - TRBV7-2 TGTGCCAGCAGCTTAGGGACAGAGAACACCGGGGAGCTGTTTTTT CASSLGTENTGELFF
TRBJ2-1 TRBD1 many TRBV27 TGTGCCAGCAGTCCAATTACAGGGGGCCCCAGCAATGAGCAGTTCTTC CASSPITGGPSNEQFF
TRBJ1-3 - - TRBV4-3 TGCGCCAGCAGCCAAGATGTGGGGGGCTCTGGAAACACCATATATTTT CASSQDVGGSGNTIYF
TRBJ1-6 - once TRBV28 TGTGCCAGCAGAGTGCCGGGTCCGGGCTCCTATAATTCACCCCTCCACTTT CASRVPGPGSYNSPLHF
TRBJ2-5 TRBD2 - TRBV4-3 TGCGCCAGCAGCCCAAATAGCGGGGGGGCTTTTGAGACCCAGTACTTC CASSPNSGGAFETQYF
TRBJ1-2 - - TRBV7-9 TGTGCCAGCAGCCCGGAGGCTAACTATGGCTACACCTTC CASSPEANYGYTF
TRBJ1-2 TRBD1 - TRBV11-2 TGTGCCAGCAGCGGACCGGGACAGAAAGGCGGCTACACCTTC CASSGPGQKGGYTF
TRBJ2-7 - - TRBV5-1 TGCGCCACACCTAGACTCATTTCCTACGAGCAGTACTTC CATPRLISYEQYF
TRBJ2-5 - - TRBV3-1/TRBV3-2 TGTGCCAGCAGCCATCTTCCCCCCCAAGAGACCCAGTACTTC CASSHLPPQETQYF
TRBJ2-3 - - TRBV6-5 TGTGCCAGCAGTTACTCTCCGGGTTATACGCAGTATTTT CASSYSPGYTQYF
TRBJ1-1 - - TRBV5-5 TGTGCCAGCTCGCCGTGGGGGGACACTGAAGCTTTCTTT CASSPWGDTEAFF
TRBJ2-5 TRBD2 - TRBV11-2 TGTGCCAGCAGCTTATTGACCGGGGGGGAGACCCAGTACTTC CASSLLTGGETQYF
TRBJ1-2 - - TRBV24-1 TGTGCCACCAGTGATGGGGCGACATCTAACTATGGCTACACCTTC CATSDGATSNYGYTF
TRBJ1-2 - - TRBV9 TGTGCCAGCAGCGCTGGGGGGGGTGGCTACACCTTC CASSAGGGGYTF
TRBJ2-1 - - TRBV15 TGTGCCACCAGCAGAGATCCATTCTCCTACAATGAGCAGTTCTTC CATSRDPFSYNEQFF
TRBJ2-7 TRBD2 - TRBV30 TGTGCCTGGAGTGGGGAGGGTTACGGGAGCTCCTACGAGCAGTACTTC CAWSGEGYGSSYEQYF
TRBJ2-1 TRBD1 - TRBV19 TGTGCCAGTAGTATATCGCGGACAGGGGATGGAAGAGACAATGAGCAGTTCTTC CASSISRTGDGRDNEQFF
TRBJ1-1 TRBD1 once TRBV5-5 TGTGCCAGCAGCTTGGGACAGGGCCGGAACACTGAAGCTTTCTTT CASSLGQGRNTEAFF
TRBJ2-3 TRBD1 - TRBV18 TGTGCCAGCTCACCAGACAGGGTCTCAGATACGCAGTATTTT CASSPDRVSDTQYF
TRBJ1-2 TRBD1 - TRBV5-8 TGTGCCAGCAGCCCACTGACAGGGGCGGGTGGCTACACCTTC CASSPLTGAGGYTF
TRBJ1-5 - - TRBV5-1 TGCGCCAGCAGGGGAAGGGGTGAACAGCCCCAGCATTTT CASRGRGEQPQHF
TRBJ2-7 TRBD2 - TRBV7-2 TGTGCCAGCAGCAAATCGGGACTAGCGTCCTACGAGCAGTACTTC CASSKSGLASYEQYF
TRBJ1-1 - few TRBV19 TGTGCCAGTAGTATGTGGGCTCAGAACACTGAAGCTTTCTTT CASSMWAQNTEAFF
TRBJ2-5 TRBD1 - TRBV7-6 TGTGCCAGCAGCCCACGCCTTGGGACAGCGCAAGAGACCCAGTACTTC CASSPRLGTAQETQYF
TRBJ1-4 TRBD1 - TRBV4-2 TGTGCCAGCAGCCAAGACGGGACAGGGAGCGAAAAACTGTTTTTT CASSQDGTGSEKLFF